This T cell receptor beta chain was documented in a study of blood T cell repertoires in COVID-19. Study-wide background: Collection of acute and convalescent COVID-19 samples took place in the United States, Italy and Spain. PBMCs, B-cell-depleted T cells, or T cells were the source of the cDNA or gDNA that made up the material.

Clones were sequenced by immunoSEQ multiplex PCR, and TCRdb holds only the in-frame ones, with some missing. This repertoire shows approximately 74,000 clones, around 88% found once; its top ten account for approximately 2%. The CDR3 sequence is 17 residues long. Trimming cost V 0 bases and J 10 bases; bases outside gene matches: 13. Germline loops: CDR1 MNHNS, CDR2 SASEGT. The material sequenced was peripheral blood. This receptor was identified in an elderly woman with active or convalescent COVID-19. The chain is built from TRBV6-1 and TRBJ2-1, with TRBD2 matching 9 bases. The CDR3 here is CASSEAVQVAGVGEQFF. In DNA form, the CDR3 reads TGTGCCAGCAGTGAAGCGGTTCAGGTAGCGGGAGTTGGAGAGCAGTTCTTC.